The rows below give T cell receptor beta chains drawn from one sample of a study of blood T cell repertoires in COVID-19. Sequenced by immunoSEQ multiplex PCR; TCRdb stores in-frame clones only, minus some. This sample has 200,000 to 250,000 clones, with less than 90% found just once. The material sequenced was peripheral blood. These receptors all stem from a man aged 55 to 70 with acute or convalescent COVID-19. Both conserved end residues are part of each CDR3. A D gene is named only where the DNA matches it firmly. Rows may omit the clone size; those that give it use once, few, many or a size class.

-	-	TRBV27	TRBJ2-7	TGTGCCAGCAGTTTATCTCCGACAGTTCAGGGCTACGAGCAGTACTTC	CASSLSPTVQGYEQYF
-	-	TRBV7-9	TRBJ1-2	TGTGCCACTCAAGCGGGTTTCTATGGCTACACCTTC	CATQAGFYGYTF
-	-	TRBV4-1	TRBJ1-6	TGCGCCAGCAGCCGGGGATGGACTGCACCCCTCCACTTT	CASSRGWTAPLHF
-	TRBD2	TRBV11-2	TRBJ2-7	TGTGCCAGCAGCTTTAGCGGGAGGCCCTACGAGCAGTACTTC	CASSFSGRPYEQYF
-	TRBD1	TRBV5-4	TRBJ2-7	TGTGCCAGCAGCTCCAGGACAGGGAGGTACGAGCAGTACTTC	CASSSRTGRYEQYF
-	TRBD2	TRBV7-7	TRBJ2-1	TGTGCTAGCAGCTTAAGACTAGCGGATTACAATGAGCAGTTCTTC	CASSLRLADYNEQFF
-	TRBD2	TRBV10-1	TRBJ2-7	TGCGCCAGCAGTCAAACTAGCGAGCTTTCCTACGAGCAGTACTTC	CASSQTSELSYEQYF
-	TRBD1	TRBV7-9	TRBJ1-4	TGTGCCAGCAGCTCCGAGGGACAGGGATGGGAAAAACTGTTTTTT	CASSSEGQGWEKLFF
-	TRBD2	TRBV5-1	TRBJ2-1	TGCGCCAGCACGGTACCTAGCGGCTCCTACAATGAGCAGTTCTTC	CASTVPSGSYNEQFF
-	TRBD2	TRBV6-2/TRBV6-3	TRBJ2-1	TGTGCCAGCAGTTACGGGACTAGCGGGATATCTGAGCAGTTCTTC	CASSYGTSGISEQFF
-	-	TRBV20-1	TRBJ2-3	TGCAGTGCTAGTAGGACTGTTCGTGATACGCAGTATTTT	CSASRTVRDTQYF
-	-	TRBV7-3	TRBJ1-1	TGTGCCAGCAGCTTCAACACGAACACTGAAGCTTTCTTT	CASSFNTNTEAFF
-	-	TRBV5-1	TRBJ2-1	TGCGCCAGCAGCTATCTTCCGGGGAGCTCCCACAATGAGCAGTTCTTC	CASSYLPGSSHNEQFF
-	-	TRBV4-3	TRBJ2-3	TGCGCCAGCAGCCAAGGTCAGGCAGGGACTAGCACAGATACGCAGTATTTT	CASSQGQAGTSTDTQYF
-	TRBD2	TRBV11-3	TRBJ2-1	TGTGCCAGCAGCTTAGATTCCCGACTAGCGGGAGACTACAATGAGCAGTTCTTC	CASSLDSRLAGDYNEQFF
few	TRBD2	TRBV7-2	TRBJ2-7	TGTGCCAGCAGTCTAGCGGGACCCTCCTACGAGCAGTACTTC	CASSLAGPSYEQYF
-	-	TRBV6-6	TRBJ2-1	TGTGCCAGCAGTTACCAGCCTCCGGAGCTCTACAATGAGCAGTTCTTC	CASSYQPPELYNEQFF
-	-	TRBV5-1	TRBJ2-5	TGCGCCAGCAGCCTCAGGGACATCGACTTCCAAGAGACCCAGTACTTC	CASSLRDIDFQETQYF
-	TRBD2	TRBV4-1	TRBJ2-7	TGCGCCAGCAGCCAAGTATCGAGCGGGAGGATAAACGAGCAGTACTTC	CASSQVSSGRINEQYF
-	TRBD2	TRBV11-2	TRBJ2-1	TGTGCCAGCAGCCCGGGGCGGGGGGACAATGAGCAGTTCTTC	CASSPGRGDNEQFF
once	TRBD1	TRBV7-8	TRBJ2-7	TGTGCCAGCAGCAGTAATACAGGGGCGCCATCCTACGAGCAGTACTTC	CASSSNTGAPSYEQYF
-	TRBD2	TRBV30	TRBJ2-1	TGTGCCTGGAGTCGGGGGGAGGGAGAGGTGAGGGAGCAGTTCTTC	CAWSRGEGEVREQFF
-	TRBD1	TRBV5-6	TRBJ1-2	TGTGCCAGCAGGTTGACAGGGTCGGATGGCTACACCTTC	CASRLTGSDGYTF
few	-	TRBV5-6	TRBJ2-3	TGTGCCAGCAGTCGCCTCTCCACAGTGGATACGCAGTATTTT	CASSRLSTVDTQYF
once	TRBD1	TRBV9	TRBJ2-7	TGTGCCAGCAGCGTAGACGGGGACAGATACGAGCAGTACTTC	CASSVDGDRYEQYF
-	TRBD1	TRBV19	TRBJ1-2	TGTGCCAGTAGTAGCCGGGACAGGGGGCTTCCTAACTATGGCTACACCTTC	CASSSRDRGLPNYGYTF
-	TRBD2	TRBV19	TRBJ2-1	TGTGCCAGTAGTATAGATATGGCGGGAGGTTCCAATGAGCAGTTCTTC	CASSIDMAGGSNEQFF
-	TRBD1	TRBV10-3	TRBJ1-2	TGTGCCATCAGTCTTTACAGGGGGCGCGACTATGGCTACACCTTC	CAISLYRGRDYGYTF
few	-	TRBV2	TRBJ1-4	TGTGCCAGCAGTGACAGGGCTAAACTGTTTTTT	CASSDRAKLFF
-	-	TRBV27	TRBJ2-1	TGTGCCAGCACCCCCATGGGAGTCCCCTACAATGAGCAGTTCTTC	CASTPMGVPYNEQFF
-	-	TRBV7-8	TRBJ1-3	TGTGCCAGCAGCTTAAGGGAGCGTCCGGTCTCTGGAAACACCATATATTTT	CASSLRERPVSGNTIYF
few	-	TRBV5-4	TRBJ2-5	TGTGCCAGCAGCTCTACAGGGCCCAAAGAGACCCAGTACTTC	CASSSTGPKETQYF
-	TRBD1	TRBV30	TRBJ1-1	TGTGCCTGGCACCGGGACAGATTAATGAACACTGAAGCTTTCTTT	CAWHRDRLMNTEAFF
-	-	TRBV12-3/TRBV12-4	TRBJ1-1	TGTGCCAGCAGTTTACAGGGGGAAGCTTTCTTT	CASSLQGEAFF
-	-	TRBV28	TRBJ2-6	TGTGCCAGCAGTCAAGGGGGAACTCCTGGGGCCAACGTCCTGACTTTC	CASSQGGTPGANVLTF
once	-	TRBV7-2	TRBJ2-3	TGTGCCAGCAGCTTAGAAGGCGGAAGTAACACAGATACGCAGTATTTT	CASSLEGGSNTDTQYF
-	TRBD1	TRBV5-6	TRBJ1-5	TGTGCCAGCAGCAAGACAGGGTTGGGTCAGCCCCAGCATTTT	CASSKTGLGQPQHF
-	TRBD2	TRBV29-1	TRBJ2-1	TGCAGCGTTGACCTTAGACTAGCGGGCTGGGCGGCTGAGCAGTTCTTC	CSVDLRLAGWAAEQFF
once	-	TRBV29-1	TRBJ2-7	TGCAGCGCCCGGGGGTTTGACAGCTACGAGCAGTACTTC	CSARGFDSYEQYF
-	TRBD2	TRBV5-4	TRBJ2-1	TGTGCCAGCAGCTTGGGCAGCGGGAGGACGGTCGCCTACAATGAGCAGTTCTTC	CASSLGSGRTVAYNEQFF
-	TRBD1	TRBV12-5	TRBJ1-5	TGTGCTAGTGGTCCCATCGGGACAGGGCCCGCGCCTGGCAATCAGCCCCAGCATTTT	CASGPIGTGPAPGNQPQHF
-	TRBD2	TRBV7-9	TRBJ2-5	TGTGCCAGCAGCACGGGAGGGGAGACCCAGTACTTC	CASSTGGETQYF
-	-	TRBV27	TRBJ2-1	TGTGCCAGCAGTTTACTAGCAAGTTTTTTGAATGAGCAGTTCTTC	CASSLLASFLNEQFF
-	-	TRBV7-9	TRBJ2-2	TGTGCCAGCAGCTTTAGCCCGGATAACACCGGGGAGCTGTTTTTT	CASSFSPDNTGELFF
-	TRBD1	TRBV5-4	TRBJ2-1	TGTGCCAGCAGCCGCTCCGGGACAGGGGTGAATGAGCAGTTCTTC	CASSRSGTGVNEQFF